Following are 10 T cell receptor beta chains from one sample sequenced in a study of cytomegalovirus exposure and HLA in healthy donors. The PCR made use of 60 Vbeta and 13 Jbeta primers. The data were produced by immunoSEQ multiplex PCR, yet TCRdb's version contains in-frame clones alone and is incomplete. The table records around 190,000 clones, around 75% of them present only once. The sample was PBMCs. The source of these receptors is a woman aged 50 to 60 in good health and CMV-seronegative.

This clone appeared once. In DNA form, the CDR3 reads TGTGCCAGTAGTCCATGGGGGGGTCTGAACACTGAAGCTTTCTTT. Its translation is CASSPWGGLNTEAFF. J is TRBJ1-1 and V is TRBV19; TRBD1 might be the D (5 bases). Germline lookup yields CDR1 LNHDA and CDR2 SQIVND (reference sequence). The CDR3 has 15 residues. With 5 bases removed from V and 0 bases from J, the gap between germline ends came to 13 bases. The entire variable domain, with the rest obtained from reference TRBV19 and TRBJ1-1, is as follows: DGGITQSPKYLFRKEGQNVTLSCEQNLNHDAMYWYRQDPGQGLRLIYYSQIVNDFQKGDIAEGYSVSREKKESFPLTVTSAQKNPTAFYLCASSPWGGLNTEAFFGQGTRLTVV.

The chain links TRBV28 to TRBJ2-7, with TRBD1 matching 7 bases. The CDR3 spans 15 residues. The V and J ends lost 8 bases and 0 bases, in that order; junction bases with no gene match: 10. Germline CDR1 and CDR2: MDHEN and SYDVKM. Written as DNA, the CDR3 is TGTGCCAGCCGCAGCCCGGGGACAGCCTCCTACGAGCAGTACTTC. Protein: CASRSPGTASYEQYF. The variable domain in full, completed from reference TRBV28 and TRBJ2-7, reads DVKVTQSSRYLVKRTGEKVFLECVQDMDHENMFWYRQDPGLGLRLIYFSYDVKMKEKGDIPEGYSVSREKKERFSLILESASTNQTSMYLCASRSPGTASYEQYFGPGTRLTVT.

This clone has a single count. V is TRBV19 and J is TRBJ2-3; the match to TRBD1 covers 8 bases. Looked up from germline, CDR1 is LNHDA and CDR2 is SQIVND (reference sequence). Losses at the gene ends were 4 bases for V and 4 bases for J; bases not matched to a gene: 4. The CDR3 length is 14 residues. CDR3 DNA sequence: TGTGCCAGTAGTACGCCAGGGGGCCCAGATACGCAGTATTTT. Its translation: CASSTPGGPDTQYF.

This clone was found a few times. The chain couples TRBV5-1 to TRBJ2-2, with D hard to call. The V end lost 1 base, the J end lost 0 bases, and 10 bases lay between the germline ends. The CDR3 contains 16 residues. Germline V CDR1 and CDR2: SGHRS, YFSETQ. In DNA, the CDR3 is TGCGCCAGCAGCTTGACTGGTTTCGCGAACACCGGGGAGCTGTTTTTT. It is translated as CASSLTGFANTGELFF.

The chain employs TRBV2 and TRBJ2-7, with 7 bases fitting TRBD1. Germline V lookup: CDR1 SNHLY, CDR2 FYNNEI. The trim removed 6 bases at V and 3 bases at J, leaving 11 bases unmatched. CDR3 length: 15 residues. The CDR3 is CASSPTGVRNYEQYF. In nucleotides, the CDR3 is TGTGCCAGCAGCCCAACAGGGGTTCGGAACTACGAGCAGTACTTC.

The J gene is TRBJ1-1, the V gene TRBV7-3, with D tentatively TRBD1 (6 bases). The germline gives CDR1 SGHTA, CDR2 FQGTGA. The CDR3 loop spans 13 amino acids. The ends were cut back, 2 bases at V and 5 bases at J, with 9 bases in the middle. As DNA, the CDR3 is TGTGCCAGCAGCTTAGCAGGGGTGACTGAAGCTTTCTTT. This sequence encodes CASSLAGVTEAFF.

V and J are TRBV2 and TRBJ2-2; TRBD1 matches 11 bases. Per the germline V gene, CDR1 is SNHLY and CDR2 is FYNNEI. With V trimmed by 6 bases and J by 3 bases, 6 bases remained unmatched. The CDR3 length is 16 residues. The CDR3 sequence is CASSLGQGAYTGELFF. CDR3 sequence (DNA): TGTGCCAGCAGCTTAGGACAGGGGGCTTACACCGGGGAGCTGTTTTTT.

The CDR3 region is CASSHSPVVSYNEQFF. For the CDR3, the DNA is TGTGCCAGCAGCCACTCGCCCGTAGTCTCCTACAATGAGCAGTTCTTC. The chain carries TRBV7-9 and TRBJ2-1; D gene uncertain. The germline V gene encodes CDR1 SEHNR and CDR2 FQNEAQ (reference sequence). The V end was cut by 5 bases, the J end by 0 bases, with 14 bases between. The length of the CDR3 is 16 residues.

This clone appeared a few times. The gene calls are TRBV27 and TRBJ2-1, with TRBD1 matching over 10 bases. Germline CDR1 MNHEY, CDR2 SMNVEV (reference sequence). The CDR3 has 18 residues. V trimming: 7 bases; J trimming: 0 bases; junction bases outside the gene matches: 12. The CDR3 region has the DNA TGTGCCAGCAACGAGGGACAGGGGAAGGCGGACTCCTACAATGAGCAGTTCTTC. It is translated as CASNEGQGKADSYNEQFF.

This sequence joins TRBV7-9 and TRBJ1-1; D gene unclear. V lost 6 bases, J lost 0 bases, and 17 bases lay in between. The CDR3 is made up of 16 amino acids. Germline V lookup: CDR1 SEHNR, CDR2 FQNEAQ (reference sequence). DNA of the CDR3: TGTGCCAGCAGGCGGGGAGGTGGAGCGATGAACACTGAAGCTTTCTTT. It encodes CASRRGGGAMNTEAFF.